Presented here are 10 T cell receptor beta chains from one specimen sequenced in a study of T cells after yellow fever vaccination. TCRdb re-called the 5' RACE reads with MiXCR, one entry per CDR3 protein. Here the sample spans roughly 70,000 distinct CDR3 sequences, almost 8% being singletons. Here the sequenced sample was CD8+ T cells sorted from PBMCs, taken on the day of the yellow fever booster vaccination. Every receptor here comes from a man younger than 45 who received the YFV17D yellow fever vaccine.

This chain uses TRBV2 with TRBJ2-7; perhaps TRBD1 as D (6 bases). The CDR3 totals 15 residues. Trimming shortened V by 7 bases and J by 0 bases, and 16 bases separated the two germline ends. The germline CDR1 and CDR2 sequences are SNHLY and FYNNEI. The CDR3 protein is CASKETGSSSYEQYF. The CDR3 DNA sequence: TGTGCCAGCAAAGAAACAGGGAGTTCCTCCTACGAGCAGTACTTC.

This clonotype occurred a few times. This sequence joins TRBV11-2 and TRBJ2-2; 8 bases are a match to TRBD2. Germline-derived CDR1 and CDR2 are SGHAT and FQNNGV. J was trimmed by 8 bases and V by 2 bases; bases with no gene match: 10. The CDR3 has 16 residues. The CDR3 bases are TGTGCCAGCAGCTTAAACCCCGGGACTAGTGGGGGGGAGCTGTTTTTT. This codes for CASSLNPGTSGGELFF.

This clonotype showed up just once. Just one base apart from a much larger clone, this may be a read error. The V gene is TRBV24-1, the J gene TRBJ2-5, with a possible D match to TRBD2 (6 bases). Germline values: CDR1 KGHDR, CDR2 SFDVKD. The CDR3 loop spans 14 amino acids. The CDR3 is CAASDLTGRETQYF. In DNA, the CDR3 is TGTGCCGCCAGTGATTTGACCGGGAGAGAGACCCAGTACTTC.

The genes are TRBV9 and TRBJ2-1, with D unresolved. CDR1 is SGDLS, CDR2 YYNGEE, per germline. The CDR3 is made up of 14 amino acids. Trimming stripped 4 bases from V and 9 bases from J, with 17 bases between. CDR3 residues: CASSPRVGGGEQFF. As DNA, the CDR3 is TGTGCCAGCAGCCCCCGAGTCGGCGGTGGTGAGCAGTTCTTC.

This chain connects TRBV20-1 to TRBJ2-1, with D perhaps matching TRBD1 (6 bases). The CDR3 has 11 amino acids. Trimming cost V 6 bases and J 7 bases, with 10 bases left between them. Germline lookup yields CDR1 DFQATT and CDR2 SNEGSKA (reference sequence). Here the CDR3 reads CSARTENEQFF. In nucleotides, the CDR3 is TGCAGTGCCCGGACAGAGAATGAGCAGTTCTTC.

This clonotype was observed once. The junction does not match germline at one end; this may be a read error. The chain carries TRBV13 and TRBJ2-6; the D gene is possibly TRBD2 (5 bases). This CDR3 region has 16 residues. Germline values: CDR1 PRHDT, CDR2 FYEKMQ (reference sequence). Here the CDR3 reads CASSSASGPGSNVLTF. The CDR3 coding sequence is TGTGCCAGCAGCTCAGCCAGCGGACCTGGGTCCAACGTCCTGACTTTC.

This clonotype was detected only a few times. The gene calls are TRBV20-1 and TRBJ2-7, with TRBD2 matching 9 bases. Unmatched junction bases numbered 6, after V lost 5 bases and J lost 4 bases. CDR3 length: 13 amino acids. The V gene's germline CDR1 is DFQATT and CDR2 SNEGSKA (reference sequence). The CDR3 reads CSAYSGRGYEQYF. The CDR3 DNA is TGCAGTGCTTATAGCGGGAGAGGTTACGAGCAGTACTTC.

J is TRBJ2-7 and V is TRBV29-1, with 10 bases aligning to TRBD1. This CDR3 is built from 14 residues. The J segment lost 3 bases and the V segment lost 1 base, leaving 3 bases of the junction unmatched. Germline CDR1 SQVTM, CDR2 ANQGSEA. CDR3 DNA sequence: TGCAGCGTTGAAGGGACAGGGGGAGACTACGAGCAGTACTTC. It codes for CSVEGTGGDYEQYF.

V gene TRBV9 combines with J gene TRBJ2-5; a weak D match, TRBD1 (6 bases). V was shortened by 4 bases and J by 2 bases, with 12 bases between the two germline ends. The CDR3 has 14 residues. CDR1 SGDLS and CDR2 YYNGEE come from the germline V gene. The CDR3 DNA follows: TGTGCCAGCAGCCAGGGACACGGACAAGAGACCCAGTACTTC. Its translation is CASSQGHGQETQYF.

This chain joins TRBV7-2 and TRBJ2-7; D is possibly TRBD1 or TRBD2 (5 bases each). Germline CDR1 and CDR2: SGHTA and FQGNSA. The CDR3 is made up of 15 amino acids. V was shortened by 6 bases and J by 5 bases, with 20 bases between the two germline ends. This CDR3 is CASSSRSQGPDEQYF. The CDR3, as DNA: TGTGCCAGCAGTTCTAGGAGTCAGGGACCTGACGAGCAGTACTTC.